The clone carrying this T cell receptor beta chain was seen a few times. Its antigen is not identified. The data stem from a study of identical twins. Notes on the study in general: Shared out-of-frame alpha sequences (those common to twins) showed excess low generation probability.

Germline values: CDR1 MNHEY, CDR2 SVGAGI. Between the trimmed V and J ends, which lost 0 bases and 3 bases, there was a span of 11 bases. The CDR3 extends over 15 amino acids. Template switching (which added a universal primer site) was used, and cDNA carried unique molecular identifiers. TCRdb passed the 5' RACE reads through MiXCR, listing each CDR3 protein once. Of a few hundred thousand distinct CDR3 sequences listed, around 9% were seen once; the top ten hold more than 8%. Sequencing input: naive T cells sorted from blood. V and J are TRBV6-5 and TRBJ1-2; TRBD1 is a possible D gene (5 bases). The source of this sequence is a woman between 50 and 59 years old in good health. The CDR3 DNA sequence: TGTGCCAGCAGTTACTCGACGGGGCTCGACTATGGCTACACCTTC. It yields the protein CASSYSTGLDYGYTF.